A selection of T cell receptor beta chains follows, all from one sample in a study of blood T cell repertoires in COVID-19. Using immunoSEQ multiplex PCR, the repertoire was profiled, and TCRdb retains in-frame clones only, with some absent. The table has over 50,000 clones, roughly 80% seen once. Specimen: PBMCs or T cells enriched from blood (not recorded which). The receptors here all came from a woman in her forties with acute COVID-19. Each CDR3 is given with its conserved first and last residue. A D gene is named only where the DNA matches it firmly.

J gene: TRBJ2-2
D gene: TRBD1
V gene: TRBV25-1
CDR3 protein: CASSDPGQGGRTGELFF
CDR3 DNA: TGTGCCAGCAGTGACCCGGGACAGGGGGGGAGAACCGGGGAGCTGTTTTTT

J gene: TRBJ1-5
D gene: .
V gene: TRBV28
CDR3 protein: CASSLMGRQPQHF
CDR3 DNA: TGTGCCAGCAGTTTAATGGGGCGTCAGCCCCAGCATTTT

J gene: TRBJ2-3
D gene: TRBD1
V gene: TRBV25-1
CDR3 protein: CASSEPSGTGKDTQYF
CDR3 DNA: TGTGCCAGCAGTGAGCCCTCCGGGACAGGGAAAGATACGCAGTATTTT

J gene: TRBJ2-7
D gene: .
V gene: TRBV2
CDR3 protein: CASSGPGVGSEQYF
CDR3 DNA: TGTGCCAGCAGTGGGCCGGGAGTAGGCTCCGAGCAGTACTTC

J gene: TRBJ1-1
D gene: .
V gene: TRBV7-8
CDR3 protein: CASSWGGFTEAFF
CDR3 DNA: TGTGCCAGCAGCTGGGGGGGGTTCACTGAAGCTTTCTTT

J gene: TRBJ1-2
D gene: .
V gene: TRBV11-2
CDR3 protein: CASSLSLGSGYTF
CDR3 DNA: TGTGCCAGCAGCTTAAGTTTGGGGAGCGGCTACACCTTC

J gene: TRBJ1-3
D gene: .
V gene: TRBV11-2
CDR3 protein: CASSWGGAAGNTIYF
CDR3 DNA: TGTGCCAGCAGCTGGGGGGGCGCGGCTGGAAACACCATATATTTT

J gene: TRBJ1-2
D gene: .
V gene: TRBV6-1
CDR3 protein: CASSEQGKDGYTF
CDR3 DNA: TGTGCCAGCAGTGAACAGGGGAAGGATGGCTACACCTTC

J gene: TRBJ2-2
D gene: TRBD1
V gene: TRBV9
CDR3 protein: CASSETGAYTGELFF
CDR3 DNA: TGTGCCAGCAGCGAGACAGGGGCGTACACCGGGGAGCTGTTTTTT

J gene: TRBJ2-1
D gene: TRBD2
V gene: TRBV6-5
CDR3 protein: CASSYSRGGNNEQFF
CDR3 DNA: TGTGCCAGCAGTTACTCTCGCGGGGGGAACAATGAGCAGTTCTTC

J gene: TRBJ1-6
D gene: TRBD1
V gene: TRBV28
CDR3 protein: CASSPGTGSYNSPLHF
CDR3 DNA: TGTGCCAGCAGCCCCGGGACAGGGTCTTATAATTCACCCCTCCACTTT

J gene: TRBJ2-7
D gene: .
V gene: TRBV7-8
CDR3 protein: CASSLGTGVSYEQYF
CDR3 DNA: TGTGCCAGCAGCTTAGGGACTGGTGTCTCCTACGAGCAGTACTTC

J gene: TRBJ2-2
D gene: .
V gene: TRBV6-1
CDR3 protein: CASSESRAGELFF
CDR3 DNA: TGTGCCAGCAGTGAATCCCGAGCCGGGGAGCTGTTTTTT

J gene: TRBJ2-1
D gene: .
V gene: TRBV18
CDR3 protein: CASSPRSGNNEQFF
CDR3 DNA: TGTGCCAGCTCACCACGGTCGGGAAACAATGAGCAGTTCTTC

J gene: TRBJ1-4
D gene: TRBD1
V gene: TRBV7-2
CDR3 protein: CASSSGQFNEKLFF
CDR3 DNA: TGTGCCAGCAGCTCGGGACAGTTTAATGAAAAACTGTTTTTT

J gene: TRBJ2-7
D gene: TRBD1
V gene: TRBV4-1
CDR3 protein: CASSPRTGSPYEQYF
CDR3 DNA: TGCGCCAGCAGCCCCCGGACAGGGAGCCCCTACGAGCAGTACTTC

J gene: TRBJ2-3
D gene: TRBD2
V gene: TRBV27
CDR3 protein: CASSLTSGTITQYF
CDR3 DNA: TGTGCCAGCAGTTTGACTAGCGGTACTATTACGCAGTATTTT